This is a list of T cell receptor beta chains from one sample in a study of T cell repertoires in cytomegalovirus infection. In TCRdb, the reads were re-called with MiXCR into one record per CDR3 protein. Among roughly 300,000 distinct CDR3 sequences listed, about 26% were seen once. The sample taken for sequencing was PBMCs. These receptor sequences come from a human donor in good health (CMV status not recorded). Some clones in this sample may be carry-over from other donors' samples. CDR3s include the opening cysteine and the closing phenylalanine or tryptophan. D genes are given only for firm matches. The listing skips clone size in some rows; elsewhere it reads once, few, many or a size class.

J	V	D	size	CDR3	DNA
TRBJ1-2	TRBV7-2	TRBD1	few	CASSSSGTGSGYGYTF	TGTGCCAGCAGCAGCTCCGGGACAGGGTCTGGCTATGGCTACACCTTC
TRBJ2-5	TRBV7-2	NA	many	CASSLGGGNFGQETQYF	TGTGCCAGCAGCTTAGGCGGAGGGAATTTCGGTCAAGAGACCCAGTACTTC
TRBJ1-5	TRBV7-2	NA	many	CASSLKGGAGNQPQHF	TGTGCCAGCAGCTTAAAGGGAGGCGCAGGGAATCAGCCCCAGCATTTT
TRBJ2-5	TRBV7-2	NA	many	CASSLDDKTQYF	TGTGCCAGCAGCTTAGACGACAAGACCCAGTACTTC
TRBJ2-5	TRBV7-2	TRBD2	few	CASSFLAGGPETQYF	TGTGCCAGCAGCTTTCTAGCGGGAGGGCCGGAGACCCAGTACTTC
TRBJ1-2	TRBV3-1	NA	few	CASSQDPHYGYTF	TGTGCCAGCAGCCAAGATCCCCACTATGGCTACACCTTC
TRBJ2-1	TRBV7-2	TRBD2	many	CASSPRLAGGNEQFF	TGTGCCAGCAGCCCTCGACTAGCGGGAGGCAATGAGCAGTTCTTC
TRBJ1-2	TRBV7-2	TRBD1	many	CASSLVETGYGYTF	TGTGCCAGCAGCTTAGTTGAGACAGGGTACGGCTACACCTTC
TRBJ2-5	TRBV7-2	NA	many	CASSDPGLQETQYF	TGTGCCAGCAGCGACCCGGGCCTCCAAGAGACCCAGTACTTC
TRBJ2-7	TRBV5-1	NA	NA	CASSSGGFSSYEQYF	TGCGCCAGCAGTTCGGGGGGCTTTAGCTCCTACGAGCAGTACTTC
TRBJ1-4	TRBV20-1	NA	NA	CSARDPGHHHEKLFF	TGCAGTGCTAGAGACCCGGGACATCACCATGAAAAACTGTTTTTT
TRBJ1-1	TRBV11-2	NA	NA	CASIPRRGASNTEAFF	TGTGCCAGCATTCCGAGGAGGGGGGCGAGTAACACTGAAGCTTTCTTT
TRBJ1-2	TRBV10-3	TRBD1	few	CAITMTGGAYGYTF	TGTGCCATCACAATGACAGGGGGGGCCTATGGCTACACCTTC
TRBJ2-1	TRBV29-1	TRBD2	few	CSVWTSGRTDEQFF	TGCAGCGTCTGGACTAGCGGGAGGACCGATGAGCAGTTCTTC
TRBJ2-1	TRBV29-1	NA	NA	CSVGRNREGEQFF	TGCAGCGTTGGTAGGAACAGGGAGGGTGAGCAGTTCTTC
TRBJ2-3	TRBV14	NA	NA	CASSQPAPSTDTQYF	TGTGCCAGCAGCCAACCTGCTCCTAGCACAGATACGCAGTATTTT
TRBJ2-5	TRBV11-2	NA	many	CASSPTPRQGGETQYF	TGTGCCAGCAGCCCCACCCCTAGGCAGGGTGGGGAGACCCAGTACTTC
TRBJ2-6	TRBV15	TRBD1	NA	CATSSLPSKTGGPGANVLTF	TGTGCCACCAGCAGCCTCCCGAGTAAAACAGGGGGCCCTGGGGCCAACGTCCTGACTTTC
TRBJ2-7	TRBV7-2	NA	NA	CASSLRRDYEQYF	TGTGCCAGCAGCTTAAGGAGGGACTACGAGCAGTACTTC
TRBJ2-2	TRBV28	TRBD2	NA	CAAERGTGELFF	TGTGCGGCGGAGCGGGGCACCGGGGAGCTGTTTTTT
TRBJ2-7	TRBV7-2	NA	many	CASSFQRLAHEQYF	TGTGCCAGCAGCTTCCAGCGCTTAGCCCACGAGCAGTACTTC
TRBJ1-5	TRBV6-2/TRBV6-3	NA	NA	CASSKKGQPQHF	TGTGCCAGCAGTAAGAAAGGTCAGCCCCAGCATTTT
TRBJ1-1	TRBV7-9	NA	many	CASSLGARTEAFF	TGTGCCAGCAGCTTAGGGGCGAGGACTGAAGCTTTCTTT
TRBJ2-7	TRBV15	TRBD2	NA	CATSRDDGAGDWYEQYF	TGTGCCACCAGCAGAGATGATGGAGCGGGGGATTGGTACGAGCAGTACTTC
TRBJ1-3	TRBV10-3	NA	few	CALKAETNGNTIYF	TGTGCCTTGAAAGCCGAGACAAACGGAAACACCATATATTTT
TRBJ2-1	TRBV7-6	NA	few	CASSLSQGSDEQFF	TGTGCCAGCAGCTTAAGCCAGGGGAGCGATGAGCAGTTCTTC
TRBJ2-2	TRBV11-3	NA	NA	CASSLLIGGTGELFF	TGTGCCAGCAGCTTGCTCATAGGGGGTACCGGGGAGCTGTTTTTT
TRBJ2-7	TRBV7-6	TRBD2	few	CASSLELAGGHSRSSYEQYF	TGTGCCAGCAGCTTAGAGCTAGCGGGGGGCCATTCCAGGAGCTCCTACGAGCAGTACTTC
TRBJ2-4	TRBV7-2	TRBD2	many	CASSFLAGTTGDIQYF	TGTGCCAGCAGCTTCCTAGCGGGGACGACCGGTGACATTCAGTACTTC